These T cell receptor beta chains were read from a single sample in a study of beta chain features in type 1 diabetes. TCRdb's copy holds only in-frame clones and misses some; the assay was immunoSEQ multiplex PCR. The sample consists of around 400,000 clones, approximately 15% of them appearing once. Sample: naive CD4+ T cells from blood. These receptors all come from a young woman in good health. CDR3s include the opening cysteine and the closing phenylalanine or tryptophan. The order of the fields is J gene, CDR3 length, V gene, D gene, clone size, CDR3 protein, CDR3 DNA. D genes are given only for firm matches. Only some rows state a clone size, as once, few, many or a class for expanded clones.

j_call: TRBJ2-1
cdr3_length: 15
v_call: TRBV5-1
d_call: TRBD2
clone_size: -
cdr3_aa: CASSLELASYNEQFF
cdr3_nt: TGCGCCAGCAGCTTGGAACTAGCGAGTTACAATGAGCAGTTCTTC

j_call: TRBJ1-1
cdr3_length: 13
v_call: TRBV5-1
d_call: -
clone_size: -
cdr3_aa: CASRVQGNTEAFF
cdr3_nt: TGCGCCAGCAGAGTACAGGGGAACACTGAAGCTTTCTTT

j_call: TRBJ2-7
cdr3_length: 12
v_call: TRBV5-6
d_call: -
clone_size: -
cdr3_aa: CASSRQYYEQYF
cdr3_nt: TGTGCCAGCAGTAGACAGTACTACGAGCAGTACTTC

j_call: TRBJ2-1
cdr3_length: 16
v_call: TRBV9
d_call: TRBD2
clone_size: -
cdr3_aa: CASSVLPSGSYNEQFF
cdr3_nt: TGTGCCAGCAGCGTACTGCCTAGCGGGAGTTACAATGAGCAGTTCTTC

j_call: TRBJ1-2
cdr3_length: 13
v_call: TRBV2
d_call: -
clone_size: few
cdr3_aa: CASSLQVKYGYTF
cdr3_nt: TGTGCCAGCAGTCTACAGGTTAAGTATGGCTACACCTTC

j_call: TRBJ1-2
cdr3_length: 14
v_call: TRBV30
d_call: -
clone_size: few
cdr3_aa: CAWSVKGDKDGYTF
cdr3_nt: TGTGCCTGGAGTGTTAAAGGGGACAAAGATGGCTACACCTTC

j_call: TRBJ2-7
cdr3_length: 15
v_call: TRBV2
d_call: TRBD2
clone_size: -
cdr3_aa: CASSKETSGGYEQYF
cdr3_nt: TGTGCCAGCAGCAAGGAGACTAGCGGAGGTTACGAGCAGTACTTC

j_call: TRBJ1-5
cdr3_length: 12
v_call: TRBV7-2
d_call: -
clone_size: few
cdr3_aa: CASSQGDQPQHF
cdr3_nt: TGTGCCAGCAGCCAGGGCGATCAGCCCCAGCATTTT

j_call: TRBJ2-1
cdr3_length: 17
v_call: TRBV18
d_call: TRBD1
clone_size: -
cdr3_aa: CASSPIWDRVSYNEQFF
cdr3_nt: TGTGCCAGCTCACCCATCTGGGACAGGGTTTCCTACAATGAGCAGTTCTTC

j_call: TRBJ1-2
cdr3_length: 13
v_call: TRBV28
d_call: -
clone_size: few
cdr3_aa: CASSFRFNYGYTF
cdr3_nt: TGTGCCAGCAGTTTCCGGTTTAACTATGGCTACACCTTC

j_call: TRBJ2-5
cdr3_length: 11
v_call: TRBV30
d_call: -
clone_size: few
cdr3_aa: CAWSSGETQYF
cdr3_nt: TGTGCCTGGAGTTCGGGGGAGACCCAGTACTTC

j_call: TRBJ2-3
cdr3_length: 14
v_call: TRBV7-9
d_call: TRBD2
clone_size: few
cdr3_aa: CASSFGSGTDTQYF
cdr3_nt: TGTGCCAGCAGCTTTGGTAGCGGGACAGATACGCAGTATTTT

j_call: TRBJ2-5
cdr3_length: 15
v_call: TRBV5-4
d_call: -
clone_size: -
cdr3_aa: CASSLGSGPLETQYF
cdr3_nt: TGTGCCAGCAGCTTAGGATCAGGGCCCTTGGAGACCCAGTACTTC

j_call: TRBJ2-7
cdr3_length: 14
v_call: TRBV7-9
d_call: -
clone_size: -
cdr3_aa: CASSSTGSSYEQYF
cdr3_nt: TGTGCCAGCAGCTCTACAGGGAGCTCCTACGAGCAGTACTTC

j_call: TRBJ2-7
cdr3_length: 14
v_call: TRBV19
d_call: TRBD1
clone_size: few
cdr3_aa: CASRRTGGPEEQYF
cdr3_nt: TGTGCCAGTAGAAGGACAGGGGGCCCCGAGGAGCAGTACTTC

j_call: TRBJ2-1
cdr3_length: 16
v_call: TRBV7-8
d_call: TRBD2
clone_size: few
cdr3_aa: CASSLGLAGVGNEQFF
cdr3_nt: TGTGCCAGCAGCTTGGGACTAGCGGGAGTGGGTAATGAGCAGTTCTTC

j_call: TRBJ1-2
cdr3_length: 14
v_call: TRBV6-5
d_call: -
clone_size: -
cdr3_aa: CASSYSRSGSGYTF
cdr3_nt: TGTGCCAGCAGTTACTCGCGGTCCGGGTCGGGCTACACCTTC

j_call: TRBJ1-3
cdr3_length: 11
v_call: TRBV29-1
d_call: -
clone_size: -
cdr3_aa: CSAYVGNTIYF
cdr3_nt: TGCAGCGCCTACGTCGGAAACACCATATATTTT

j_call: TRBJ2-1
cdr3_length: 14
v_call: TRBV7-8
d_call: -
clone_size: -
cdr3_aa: CASNIGGSYNEQFF
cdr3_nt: TGTGCCAGTAACATCGGCGGCTCCTACAATGAGCAGTTCTTC

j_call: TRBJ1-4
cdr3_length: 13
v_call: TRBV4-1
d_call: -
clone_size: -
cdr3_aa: CASSQIKPGGLFF
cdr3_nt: TGCGCCAGCAGCCAGATTAAACCGGGGGGACTGTTTTTT

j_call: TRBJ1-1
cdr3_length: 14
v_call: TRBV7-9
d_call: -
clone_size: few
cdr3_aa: CASSLTDYGTEAFF
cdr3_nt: TGTGCCAGCAGCTTGACTGACTACGGCACTGAAGCTTTCTTT

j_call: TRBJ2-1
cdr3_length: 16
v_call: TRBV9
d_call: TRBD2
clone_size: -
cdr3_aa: CASSVTGTSGNNEQFF
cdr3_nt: TGTGCCAGCAGCGTAACAGGGACTAGCGGCAACAATGAGCAGTTCTTC

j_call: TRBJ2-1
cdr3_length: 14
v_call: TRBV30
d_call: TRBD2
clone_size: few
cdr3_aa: CAWRTSGRGHEQFF
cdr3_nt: TGTGCCTGGAGAACAAGCGGGAGGGGGCATGAGCAGTTCTTC

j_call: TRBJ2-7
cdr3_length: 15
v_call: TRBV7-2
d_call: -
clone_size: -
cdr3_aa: CASSLRGGISYEQYF
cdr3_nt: TGTGCCAGCAGCCTAAGGGGCGGTATCTCCTACGAGCAGTACTTC

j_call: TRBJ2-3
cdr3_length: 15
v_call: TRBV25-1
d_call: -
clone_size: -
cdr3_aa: CASSEYRGGPDTQYF
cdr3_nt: TGTGCCAGCAGTGAATATAGAGGCGGGCCGGATACGCAGTATTTT

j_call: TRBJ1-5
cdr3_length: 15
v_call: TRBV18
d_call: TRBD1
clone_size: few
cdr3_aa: CASSQTGGAGQPQHF
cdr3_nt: TGTGCCAGCTCACAGACAGGGGGCGCGGGTCAGCCCCAGCATTTT